The 24 T cell receptor beta chains below all came from one sample that was sequenced in a study of T cell repertoires in cytomegalovirus infection. TCRdb ran MiXCR on the reads and lists one entry per CDR3 protein. Among around 340,000 distinct CDR3 sequences listed, 25% to 35% were seen once. No cognate antigen is known for these TCRs. Source: cultured PBMCs, taken from culture after CMV antigen stimulation. The origin of the receptors is a human donor in good health (CMV status not recorded). Some clones in this sample may be carry-over from other donors' samples.

This clonotype was found once. The V and J genes are TRBV19 and TRBJ2-3; 8 bases agree with TRBD1. CDR1 and CDR2 from the germline V gene are LNHDA and SQIVND (reference sequence). V trimming: 6 bases; J trimming: 5 bases; junction bases outside the gene matches: 10. The CDR3 loop spans 15 amino acids. CDR3 nucleotides: TGTGCCAGTAGCCCGATCGACAGGGGCGGAGATACGCAGTATTTT. It is translated as CASSPIDRGGDTQYF.

This clonotype has just a few counts. The rearrangement joins TRBV12-5 to TRBJ1-1; TRBD1 aligns across 9 bases. This CDR3 has 14 residues. Trimming took 3 bases from V and 5 from J; bases not matched to a gene: 4. Germline assignment: CDR1 LGHNT and CDR2 FRNRAP. The CDR3 is CASGLQGARTEAFF. CDR3 sequence (DNA): TGTGCTAGTGGTTTACAGGGGGCGAGAACTGAAGCTTTCTTT. The whole variable domain, filled in from reference TRBV12-5 and TRBJ1-1, reads DARVTQTPRHKVTEMGQEVTMRCQPILGHNTVFWYRQTMMQGLELLAYFRNRAPLDDSGMPKDRFSAEMPDATLATLKIQPSEPRDSAVYFCASGLQGARTEAFFGQGTRLTVV.

This clonotype occurred many times. This rearrangement joins TRBV7-2 to TRBJ1-4, with D possibly being TRBD1 (5 bases). The V and J ends lost 1 base and 4 bases respectively, with 7 bases between them. The germline V gene has CDR1 SGHTA and CDR2 FQGNSA. The CDR3 extends over 14 amino acids. The CDR3 region is CASSLDRHNEKLFF. CDR3 bases: TGTGCCAGCAGCTTAGACAGGCATAATGAAAAACTGTTTTTT.

This clonotype was seen a handful of times. The chain recombines TRBV10-3 with TRBJ2-2; 8 nucleotides match TRBD2. The junction had 2 bases not matched to a gene; V was cut back by 3 bases and J by 5 bases. CDR3 length: 14 residues. CDR1 is ENHRY and CDR2 is SYGVKD in the germline V gene. CDR3 nucleotides: TGTGCCATCAGTGACGCGGGGGGTACCGGGGAGCTGTTTTTT. Protein sequence: CAISDAGGTGELFF.

This clonotype was detected only a few times. The chain combines TRBV10-3 with TRBJ2-3, with D perhaps matching TRBD2 (5 bases). V was trimmed by 4 bases and J by 2 bases, leaving 10 bases between them. CDR1 is ENHRY and CDR2 is SYGVKD in the germline V gene. This CDR3 spans 14 amino acids. The chain's CDR3 is CAISASGNTDTQYF. The CDR3 nucleotides read TGTGCCATCAGTGCCTCGGGGAACACAGATACGCAGTATTTT.

The table lists this clonotype with a count of one. The chain joins TRBV27 to TRBJ2-7; 7 nucleotides match TRBD1. The CDR3 consists of 16 residues. Germline values: CDR1 MNHEY, CDR2 SMNVEV (reference sequence). V trimming: 3 bases; J trimming: 5 bases; junction bases outside the gene matches: 13. CDR3 DNA: TGTGCCAGCAGTTTGTACAGGGGTAGTAGCTCTGACGAGCAGTACTTC. Protein: CASSLYRGSSSDEQYF.

There are many counts of this clonotype. This chain connects TRBV7-2 to TRBJ1-2, with D unclear. Germline-derived CDR1 and CDR2 are SGHTA and FQGNSA. The CDR3 consists of 15 residues. V shed 5 bases and J shed 7 bases, with 20 bases lying between them. CDR3 region: CASSPQRSLPSGYTF. CDR3 in DNA: TGTGCCAGCAGCCCTCAAAGGTCCCTACCTAGTGGCTACACCTTC.

V is TRBV6-5 and J is TRBJ2-3; 10 bases line up with TRBD1. The CDR3 is 17 residues long. J lost 1 base, V lost 2 bases, and 6 bases had no gene match. Germline assignment: CDR1 MNHEY and CDR2 SVGAGI. The CDR3 loop reads CASSYPTTGGGTDTQYF. The CDR3 bases are TGTGCCAGCAGTTACCCCACGACAGGGGGCGGCACAGATACGCAGTATTTT.

The table lists this clonotype with a few counts. The chain recombines TRBV29-1 with TRBJ1-1, with D uncertain. There are 14 residues in the CDR3. Trimming took 7 bases from V and 1 from J, leaving 16 bases between them. The V gene's germline CDR1 is SQVTM and CDR2 ANQGSEA. This chain's CDR3 is CSANHRLANTEAFF. In DNA form, the CDR3 reads TGCAGCGCTAACCACCGACTAGCGAACACTGAAGCTTTCTTT.

This clonotype has more than one count but fewer than ten. DNA for the CDR3: TGCAGTGCTAGAGATGCGGCGGGAGAGTATTGGTACGAGCAGTACTTC. This encodes CSARDAAGEYWYEQYF. The chain employs TRBV20-1 and TRBJ2-7, with 7 bases lining up with TRBD2. The J segment lost 4 bases and the V segment lost 0 bases, leaving 12 bases of the junction unmatched. CDR1 and CDR2 (germline): DFQATT, SNEGSKA (reference sequence). The CDR3 is 16 amino acids.

The chain uses TRBV12-3 or TRBV12-4 and TRBJ1-5; D not certain. The V and J ends lost 2 bases and 7 bases respectively, with 9 bases between them. The CDR3 has 13 residues. CDR3 sequence reads: CASSLSLEQPQHF. CDR3 bases: TGTGCCAGCAGTTTAAGTCTCGAGCAGCCCCAGCATTTT.

This clonotype was picked up many times. J is TRBJ2-1 and V is TRBV7-9, with a weak D call TRBD1 (6 bases). This CDR3 spans 18 amino acids. Trimming stripped 3 bases from V and 4 bases from J, with 22 bases between. Germline loops: CDR1 SEHNR, CDR2 FQNEAQ (reference sequence). The CDR3 sequence is CASSFPRGDFHLYNEQFF. CDR3 bases: TGTGCCAGCAGCTTCCCCAGGGGAGACTTCCACCTATACAATGAGCAGTTCTTC.

V gene TRBV11-3 combines with J gene TRBJ2-2; perhaps D is TRBD1 or TRBD2 (5 bases each). The V gene lost 2 bases and the J gene lost 4 bases, with 11 bases spanning the gap. CDR1 SGHNT and CDR2 YENEEA come from the germline V gene. CDR3 size: 15 residues. DNA for the CDR3: TGTGCCAGCAGCTTATATGGGGGAGCCACCGGGGAGCTGTTTTTT. Translated, it gives CASSLYGGATGELFF.

This sequence joins TRBV10-3 and TRBJ2-7, with 7 bases fitting TRBD1. Germline trimming cut 6 bases from V and 5 bases from J; bases unmatched to any gene: 7. Germline V gives CDR1 ENHRY, CDR2 SYGVKD. The CDR3 contains 13 residues. The CDR3 sequence is CAIRLTGNDEQYF. CDR3 DNA: TGTGCCATCAGACTGACAGGGAACGACGAGCAGTACTTC.

A few counts support this clonotype. The chain employs TRBV2 and TRBJ1-1; D is unresolved. V gave up 4 bases and J gave up 4 bases, with 10 bases separating them. The CDR3 has 13 amino acids. The germline CDR1 and CDR2 sequences are SNHLY and FYNNEI. The CDR3 DNA reads as TGTGCCAGCAGTGCGGGATGGGCCACTGAAGCTTTCTTT. Translation gives CASSAGWATEAFF. Drawing the rest from reference TRBV2 and TRBJ1-1, the complete variable domain is EPEVTQTPSHQVTQMGQEVILRCVPISNHLYFYWYRQILGQKVEFLVSFYNNEISEKSEIFDDQFSVERPDGSNFTLKIRSTKLEDSAMYFCASSAGWATEAFFGQGTRLTVV.

The chain employs TRBV20-1 and TRBJ2-3; the match to TRBD2 covers 8 bases. This CDR3 is built from 16 residues. Germline V CDR1 and CDR2: DFQATT, SNEGSKA (reference sequence). Trimming at V came to 0 bases and at J to 2 bases, leaving 7 bases not matched to a gene. CDR3 nucleotides: TGCAGTGCTAGAGATCCCCTAGCGGGCAACACAGATACGCAGTATTTT. Translating it yields CSARDPLAGNTDTQYF.

The genes are TRBV7-2 and TRBJ2-5, with TRBD1 as a possible D gene (5 bases). V shed 4 bases and J shed 1 base, with 19 bases lying between them. The germline V gene encodes CDR1 SGHTA and CDR2 FQGNSA. The CDR3 length is 17 residues. The chain's CDR3 is CASSSAYRNRAQETQYF. CDR3 DNA: TGTGCCAGCAGCTCAGCGTACAGGAACCGGGCCCAAGAGACCCAGTACTTC.

This clonotype was seen once. V and J are TRBV6-2 or TRBV6-3 and TRBJ1-2; unclear D gene. The CDR3 is 15 amino acids. Trimming left V 6 bases short and J 2 bases short, with 16 bases between. The germline gives CDR1 MNHEY, CDR2 SVGEGT. The CDR3 DNA follows: TGTGCCAGCAGGCTGAGGCCGGGAACCAACTATGGCTACACCTTC. Translating it yields CASRLRPGTNYGYTF.

This rearrangement joins TRBV6-6 to TRBJ2-3; D is perhaps TRBD1 or TRBD2 (5 bases each). Trimming removed 7 bases at V and 5 bases at J, with 13 bases between. Germline V lookup: CDR1 MNHNY, CDR2 SVGAGI (reference sequence). The CDR3 contains 13 residues. CDR3 loop: CASTFSGGDTQYF. CDR3 sequence (DNA): TGTGCCAGCACCTTCTCTGGGGGAGATACGCAGTATTTT.

This clonotype was observed a few times. This chain connects TRBV20-1 to TRBJ2-1; 7 bases fit TRBD1. CDR3 size: 16 residues. Germline V gene data show CDR1 as DFQATT and CDR2 as SNEGSKA (reference sequence). The ends lost 1 base at V and 8 bases at J; junction bases unmatched: 14. CDR3 amino acids: CSARAWGTVLTHEQFF. CDR3 sequence (DNA): TGCAGTGCTAGAGCCTGGGGGACAGTTCTGACCCATGAGCAGTTCTTC.

The rearrangement joins TRBV7-6 to TRBJ1-5; 7 bases are a match to TRBD1. The length of the CDR3 is 13 residues. CDR1 and CDR2 from the germline V gene are SGHVS and FNYEAQ. Unmatched junction bases numbered 9, after V lost 6 bases and J lost 10 bases. CDR3 in DNA: TGTGCCAGCAGTACAGGGGCCTCGGGTCCCCAGCATTTT. Translating gives CASSTGASGPQHF.

The V call is TRBV5-5, the J call TRBJ1-3; possible D gene TRBD1, 6 bases. V lost 3 bases to trimming and J lost 1 base, with 14 bases between them. The CDR3 totals 16 residues. Germline loops: CDR1 SGHKS, CDR2 YYEKEE (reference sequence). The CDR3 spells CASSSAGHRSGNTIYF. The DNA for the CDR3 is TGTGCCAGCAGCTCGGCGGGACATCGTTCTGGAAACACCATATATTTT.

The rearrangement links TRBV7-6 to TRBJ2-2; 10 positions match TRBD1. This CDR3 comprises 15 residues. Germline values: CDR1 SGHVS, CDR2 FNYEAQ. Trimming at V came to 3 bases and at J to 3 bases, leaving 1 base not matched to a gene. The CDR3: CASSFGTGDTGELFF. In DNA form, the CDR3 reads TGTGCCAGCAGCTTTGGGACAGGGGACACCGGGGAGCTGTTTTTT. Supplemented by reference TRBV7-6 and TRBJ2-2, the full variable domain reads GAGVSQSPRYKVTKRGQDVALRCDPISGHVSLYWYRQALGQGPEFLTYFNYEAQQDKSGLPNDRFSAERPEGSISTLTIQRTEQRDSAMYRCASSFGTGDTGELFFGEGSRLTVL.

The chain couples TRBV7-9 to TRBJ1-1; D ambiguous. In germline, CDR1 is SEHNR, CDR2 FQNEAQ (reference sequence). Trimming removed 2 bases at V and 1 base at J, with 8 bases between. The CDR3 runs to 14 residues. The DNA of the CDR3 is TGTGCCAGCAGCTTACACGGAAAGAACACTGAAGCTTTCTTT. Protein sequence: CASSLHGKNTEAFF.